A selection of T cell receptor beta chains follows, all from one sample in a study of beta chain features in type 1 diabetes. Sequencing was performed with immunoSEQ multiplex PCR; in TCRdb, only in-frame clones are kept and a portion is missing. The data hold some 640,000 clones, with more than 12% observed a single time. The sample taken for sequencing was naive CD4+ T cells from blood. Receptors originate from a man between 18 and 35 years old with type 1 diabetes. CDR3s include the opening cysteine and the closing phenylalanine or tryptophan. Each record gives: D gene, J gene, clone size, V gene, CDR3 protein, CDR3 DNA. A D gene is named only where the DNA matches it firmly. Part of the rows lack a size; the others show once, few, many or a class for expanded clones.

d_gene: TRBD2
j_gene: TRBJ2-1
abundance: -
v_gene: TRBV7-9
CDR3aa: CASSYLAGSYNEQFF
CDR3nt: TGTGCCAGCAGCTACTTAGCGGGCTCCTACAATGAGCAGTTCTTC

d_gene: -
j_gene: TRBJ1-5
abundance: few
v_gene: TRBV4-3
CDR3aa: CASSQDLLGNSNQPQHF
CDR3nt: TGCGCCAGCAGCCAAGATCTGTTGGGGAATAGCAATCAGCCCCAGCATTTT

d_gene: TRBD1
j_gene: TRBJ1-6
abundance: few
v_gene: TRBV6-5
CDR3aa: CASSKGQGYNSPLHF
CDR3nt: TGTGCCAGCAGTAAGGGACAGGGCTATAATTCACCCCTCCACTTT

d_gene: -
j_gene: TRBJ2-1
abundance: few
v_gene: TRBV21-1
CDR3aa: CASSIGLAGVETYNEQFF
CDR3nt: TGTGCCAGCAGCATAGGACTAGCGGGAGTAGAAACCTACAATGAGCAGTTCTTC

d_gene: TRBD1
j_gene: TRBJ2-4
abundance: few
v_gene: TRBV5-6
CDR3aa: CASSLGQGAYPTAKNIQYF
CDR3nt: TGTGCCAGCAGCCTCGGACAGGGGGCCTACCCGACGGCCAAAAACATTCAGTACTTC

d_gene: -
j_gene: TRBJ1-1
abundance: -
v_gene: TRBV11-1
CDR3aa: CASSTTVNTEAFF
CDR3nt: TGTGCCAGCAGCACTACAGTGAACACTGAAGCTTTCTTT

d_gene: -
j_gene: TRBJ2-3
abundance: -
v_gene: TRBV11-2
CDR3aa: CASSLGLLTDTQYF
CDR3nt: TGTGCCAGCAGCTTAGGACTGCTCACAGATACGCAGTATTTT

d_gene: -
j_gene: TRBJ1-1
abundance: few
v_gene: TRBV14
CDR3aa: CASSQDWQALILNTEAFF
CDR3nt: TGTGCCAGCAGCCAAGATTGGCAGGCCTTAATCCTTAACACTGAAGCTTTCTTT

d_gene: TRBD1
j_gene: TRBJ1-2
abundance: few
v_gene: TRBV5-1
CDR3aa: CASSLATGVEGYTF
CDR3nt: TGCGCCAGCAGCTTAGCTACAGGGGTAGAAGGCTACACCTTC

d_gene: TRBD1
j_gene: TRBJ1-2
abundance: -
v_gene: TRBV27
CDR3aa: CASSRDREVYGYTF
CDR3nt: TGTGCCAGCAGCCGGGACAGGGAAGTCTATGGCTACACCTTC

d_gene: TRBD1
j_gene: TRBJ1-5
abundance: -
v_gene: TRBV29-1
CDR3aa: CSVGIGTGLGNQPQHF
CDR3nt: TGCAGCGTCGGAATAGGGACAGGTCTGGGCAATCAGCCCCAGCATTTT

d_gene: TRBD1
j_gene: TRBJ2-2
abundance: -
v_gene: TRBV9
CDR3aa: CASSTRDRLGTGELFF
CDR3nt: TGTGCCAGCAGCACTCGGGACAGGTTAGGCACCGGGGAGCTGTTTTTT

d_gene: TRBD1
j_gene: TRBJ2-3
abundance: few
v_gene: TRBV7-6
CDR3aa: CASSPRQGLDTQYF
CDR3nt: TGTGCCAGCAGCCCCCGACAGGGTTTGGATACGCAGTATTTT

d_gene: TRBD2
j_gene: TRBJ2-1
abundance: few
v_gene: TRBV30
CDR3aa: CAWSVGAGVLNEQFF
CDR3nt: TGTGCCTGGAGTGTAGGAGCGGGAGTCCTGAATGAGCAGTTCTTC

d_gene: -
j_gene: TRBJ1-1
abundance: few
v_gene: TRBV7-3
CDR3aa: CASSGQMATANTEAFF
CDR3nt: TGTGCCAGCAGCGGGCAAATGGCTACGGCGAACACTGAAGCTTTCTTT

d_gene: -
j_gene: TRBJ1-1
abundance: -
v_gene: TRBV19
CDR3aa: CASSPQPHSRAEAFF
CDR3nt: TGTGCCAGTAGTCCCCAGCCCCACAGTCGGGCTGAAGCTTTCTTT

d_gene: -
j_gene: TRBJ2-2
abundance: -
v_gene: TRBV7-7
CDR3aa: CASSQDTGELFF
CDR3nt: TGTGCTAGCAGCCAGGACACCGGGGAGCTGTTTTTT

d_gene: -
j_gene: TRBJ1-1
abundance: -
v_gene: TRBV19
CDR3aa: CASSIRGARSDTEAFF
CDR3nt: TGTGCCAGTAGTATCCGGGGGGCGCGGAGCGACACTGAAGCTTTCTTT

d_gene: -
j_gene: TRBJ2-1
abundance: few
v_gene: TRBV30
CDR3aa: CAWRMYNEQFF
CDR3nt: TGTGCCTGGAGGATGTACAATGAGCAGTTCTTC

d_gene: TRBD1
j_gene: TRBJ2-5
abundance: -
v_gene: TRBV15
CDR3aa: CATRNRGLTETQYF
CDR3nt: TGTGCCACCAGGAACAGGGGCTTGACAGAGACCCAGTACTTC

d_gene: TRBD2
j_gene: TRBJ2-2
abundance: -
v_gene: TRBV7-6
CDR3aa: CASSLAPTSGPTGELFF
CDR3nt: TGTGCCAGCAGCTTAGCTCCGACTAGCGGACCCACCGGGGAGCTGTTTTTT

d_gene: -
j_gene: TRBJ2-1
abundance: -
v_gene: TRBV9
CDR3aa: CASSASSGSYNEQFF
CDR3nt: TGTGCCAGCAGCGCCTCCTCGGGCTCCTACAATGAGCAGTTCTTC

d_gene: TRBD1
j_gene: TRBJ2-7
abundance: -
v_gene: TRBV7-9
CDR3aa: CASFGTDNSYEQYF
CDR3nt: TGTGCCAGCTTCGGGACAGATAACTCCTACGAGCAGTACTTC

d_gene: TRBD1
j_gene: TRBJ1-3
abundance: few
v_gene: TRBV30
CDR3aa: CAWSEGQGGGNTIYF
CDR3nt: TGTGCCTGGAGTGAAGGACAGGGAGGTGGAAACACCATATATTTT

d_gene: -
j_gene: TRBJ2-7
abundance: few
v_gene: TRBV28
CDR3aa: CASSLPLWTAAPYEQYF
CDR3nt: TGTGCCAGCAGTTTACCTCTATGGACAGCGGCACCCTACGAGCAGTACTTC

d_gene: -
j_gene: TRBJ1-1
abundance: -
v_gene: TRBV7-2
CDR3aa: CASGAAENTEAFF
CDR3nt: TGTGCCAGTGGGGCAGCCGAGAACACTGAAGCTTTCTTT

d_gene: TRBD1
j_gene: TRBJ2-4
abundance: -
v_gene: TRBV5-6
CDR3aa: CASSLDGTGLSYIQYF
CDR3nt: TGTGCCAGCAGCTTGGACGGGACAGGGTTGAGTTACATTCAGTACTTC

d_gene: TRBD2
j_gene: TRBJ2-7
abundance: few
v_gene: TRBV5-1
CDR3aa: CASSLRLAGTQGEQYF
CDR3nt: TGCGCCAGCAGCTTGCGCCTAGCGGGAACTCAAGGCGAGCAGTACTTC

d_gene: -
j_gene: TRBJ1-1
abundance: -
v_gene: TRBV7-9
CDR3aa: CASSFETYNTEAFF
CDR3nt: TGTGCCAGCAGCTTTGAGACTTATAACACTGAAGCTTTCTTT